This T cell receptor (beta chain) was sequenced in a study of T cell repertoires in cytomegalovirus infection. Across the whole study: Based on public TCR beta signatures, there were indications of CMV infection and of a matching HLA type. Study-wide results and caveats: Cumulative public TCR beta family frequency identified carriers of CMV plus the relevant HLA. Within the response measured ex vivo, HLA-C-restricted CMV-specific TCR beta clonotypes were dominant.

This CDR3 has 15 residues. CDR1 and CDR2 from the germline V gene are SEHNR and FQNEAQ (reference sequence). V was clipped by 3 bases and J by 7 bases, with 13 bases between them. This clonotype came up a few times. Its antigen is currently unknown. TCRdb used MiXCR to reprocess the reads, holding one entry per CDR3 protein. The table lists over 450,000 distinct CDR3 sequences, 10% to 12% of them singletons, with 9.5% to 13% in the top ten. The sample was PBMCs. The rearrangement links TRBV7-9 to TRBJ1-6, with D uncertain. This TCR came from a human donor in good health (CMV status not recorded). Some clones in this sample may be carry-over from other donors' samples. CDR3 sequence (DNA): TGTGCCAGCAGCTTCGTCGCCGGAGGGAATTCACCCCTCCACTTT. Translated: CASSFVAGGNSPLHF.